The sequence of this T cell receptor beta chain was determined in a study of CXCR3-negative and CXCR3-positive naive CD8 T cells (dated by TCRdb to the late 2010s). Describing the broader study: About 150 million TRB reads were obtained in total, roughly 1.5 +/- 0.3 million reads per library. Diversity and physicochemical repertoire analyses covered over 10 donors pooled from two independent experiments. TRBV-TRBJ cluster analysis included naive subsets from a handful of donors and memory cells from 3 donors. Overall study outcomes, separate from this receptor: TRBV-TRBJ usage was similar between naive CXCR3-negative and CXCR3-positive cells from the same donor, while memory cells showed distinct patterns. TRB CDR3s from CXCR3-positive naive cells showed higher hydrophobicity (lower Kidera factor 4), lower energy, and higher strength and volume indices than CXCR3-negative naive cells. Freshly isolated PBMCs were used for most assays because CXCR3 expression went down partially after cryopreservation. Comparably high repertoire diversity was found in both naive subsets, whereas much lower repertoire diversity was found in memory CD8+ T cells. Because surface CD5, which is linked to self-reactivity in mice, was comparable between the naive subsets, TCR interaction strength was also inferred from the physicochemical properties of TRB CDR3s.

Of note for this clonotype: It has no known antigen specificity.

Each CD8+ T cell subset was flow-sorted in triplicate, with approximately 300,000 cells per subset placed directly into RLT lysis buffer. Naive CD8+ T cells were defined stringently as CD45RO-CCR7+CD27+CD95- to exclude memory contaminants. Peripheral blood mononuclear cells were isolated from buffy coats using standard density gradient centrifugation. Naive CXCR3-negative and CXCR3-positive CD8+ T cells were flow-sorted on a FACSAria III. An RNeasy Mini Kit was used to extract total RNA from the sorted cells. Sequences SGHAT (CDR1) and FQNNGV (CDR2) are obtained from the germline V gene. The CDR3 goes from the cysteine to the phenylalanine over 12 residues. A DNA sequence was not provided. The instrument given in TCRdb is NextSeq 550. The Human TCR Profiling Kit (MiLaboratory) was used to make UMI-labeled 5' RACE TRB cDNA libraries. The full amount of extracted RNA was used for cDNA synthesis, and the full amount of resulting cDNA was used for PCR amplification. Libraries were prepared in parallel with an identical number of PCR cycles. Per the original workflow: About 50,000 +/- 10,000 unique UMI-labeled TRB cDNA molecules per library were extracted with MIGEC and MiXCR, with at least two reads per UMI required. On average, each library contained approximately 40,000 +/- 10,000 functional in-frame TRB CDR3 nucleotide clonotypes without stop codons. After downsampling to 5000 UMI-labeled TRB molecules per sample, diversity metrics such as normalized Shannon-Wiener and Chao1 were calculated in VDJtools. Clonotype-size-weighted physicochemical properties of the central five CDR3 residues (interaction energy, strength, volume and Kidera factor 4) were computed in VDJtools. With the reads reprocessed by TCRdb, a single entry stands for each CDR3 protein sequence and no DNA is reported. It is TCRdb's table, rather than the study itself, that gives the V and J calls and clone size. The sample's own table lists approximately 88,000 distinct CDR3 sequences. The ten most abundant clones make up 1.5% to 2% of the sample.

Recombination joined TRBV11-2 with TRBJ1-1. The sample was naive CXCR3- CD8+ T cells from blood. The cell subset or site label for this specimen denotes: CD45RO-CCR7+CD27+CD95- naive CD8+ T cells lacking CXCR3 (TNR3-). This clonotype was sampled from a human donor in good health. Some clones in this sample may be carry-over from other donors' samples. The encoded CDR3 is CASSLLQEEAFF.